One sample yielded the 22 T cell receptor beta chains listed below, sequenced in a study of cytomegalovirus exposure and HLA in healthy donors. Use of 60 Vbeta and 13 Jbeta primers characterized the PCR. Produced via immunoSEQ multiplex PCR; TCRdb's table is partial and in-frame only. The table has some 70,000 clones, around 72% seen once. Sequences were obtained from PBMCs. The receptors originated from a male donor in good health and CMV-seropositive.

The chain recombines TRBV18 with TRBJ1-1, with D hard to call. Deletions cut 1 base from V and 3 bases from J, with 9 bases between. The CDR3 is made up of 14 amino acids. Germline CDR1 is KGHSH and CDR2 is LQKENI. The CDR3 protein is CASSPRGQYTEAFF. As DNA, the CDR3 is TGTGCCAGCTCACCACGAGGGCAGTACACTGAAGCTTTCTTT.

Only a few counts were recorded for this clone. The V call is TRBV7-9, the J call TRBJ1-1; D is perhaps TRBD1 (6 bases). The germline CDR1 and CDR2 sequences are SEHNR and FQNEAQ (reference sequence). CDR3 length equals 14 residues. Trimming left V 5 bases short and J 0 bases short, with 10 bases between. CDR3 residues: CASSPGGLNTEAFF. The CDR3, as DNA: TGTGCCAGCAGCCCGGGGGGGCTGAACACTGAAGCTTTCTTT.

In this sample, this clone turned up once. This CDR3 reads CASSSLGGREKLFF. CDR3 nucleotide sequence: TGTGCCAGCAGCTCGTTAGGGGGTCGAGAAAAACTGTTTTTT. The chain links TRBV7-2 to TRBJ1-4; perhaps TRBD1 as D (6 bases). Looked up from germline, CDR1 is SGHTA and CDR2 is FQGNSA. There are 14 residues in the CDR3. Trimming pared 4 bases from V and 8 bases from J, leaving 14 bases between.

The chain couples TRBV11-2 to TRBJ2-6; no clear D gene. Trimming left V 3 bases short and J 4 bases short, with 13 bases between. The CDR3 runs to 16 residues. The germline gives CDR1 SGHAT, CDR2 FQNNGV. CDR3 in DNA: TGTGCCAGCAGCTTTGATCGGGTAACCGGGGCCAACGTCCTGACTTTC. This translates into CASSFDRVTGANVLTF.

This clone was recorded only once. The chain recombines TRBV28 with TRBJ2-1; TRBD2 matches 7 bases. The CDR3 sequence is 14 residues long. Unmatched junction bases numbered 6, after V lost 6 bases and J lost 4 bases. CDR1 and CDR2 (germline): MDHEN, SYDVKM. The CDR3 nucleotides are TGTGCCAGCAGACGGCTAGCGGTATACAATGAGCAGTTCTTC. Encoded protein: CASRRLAVYNEQFF.

The CDR3 coding sequence is TGCGCCAGCAGCTTGGCCCGGACTAGCGGGGACCAAGATACGCAGTATTTT. It specifies CASSLARTSGDQDTQYF. The V and J genes are TRBV5-1 and TRBJ2-3; 12 bases line up with TRBD2. The junction had 7 bases not matched to a gene; V was cut back by 0 bases and J by 5 bases. Germline V gives CDR1 SGHRS, CDR2 YFSETQ. The CDR3 has 17 amino acids.

The CDR3 region is CASSFRQGGNTEAFF. The CDR3 nucleotides read TGTGCCAGTAGTTTTAGACAGGGGGGTAACACTGAAGCTTTCTTT. The chain combines TRBV19 with TRBJ1-1, with 9 bases lining up with TRBD1. With 5 bases clipped from V and 2 bases from J, the junction kept 6 bases outside the gene matches. This CDR3 has 15 amino acids. CDR1 is LNHDA and CDR2 is SQIVND in the germline V gene (reference sequence).

This sequence joins TRBV4-3 and TRBJ2-3, with D perhaps TRBD2 (5 bases). CDR3 length: 16 residues. Germline lookup yields CDR1 LGHNA and CDR2 YSLEER. Trimming removed 1 base at V and 0 bases at J, with 11 bases between. In DNA form, the CDR3 reads TGCGCCAGCAGCCAAGGGGCGGGCTATAGCACAGATACGCAGTATTTT. Its translation: CASSQGAGYSTDTQYF.

CDR3 loop: CASGQGLGDEQFF. In DNA form, the CDR3 reads TGTGCCAGCGGGCAGGGACTTGGAGATGAGCAGTTCTTC. The chain joins TRBV6-6 to TRBJ2-1; weak D call: TRBD2 (6 bases). Trimming removed 8 bases from V and 8 bases from J, with 16 bases in between. Germline values: CDR1 MNHNY, CDR2 SVGAGI (reference sequence). This CDR3 is built from 13 residues.

The chain links TRBV7-9 to TRBJ1-2; D ambiguous. CDR1 and CDR2 from the germline V gene are SEHNR and FQNEAQ (reference sequence). Trimming took 0 bases from V and 8 from J, leaving 13 bases between them. CDR3 length: 14 residues. The CDR3 DNA reads TGTGCCAGCAGCTTAGCGCCCGATGGCGGCGGCTACACCTTC. It codes for CASSLAPDGGGYTF. The whole variable domain, remainder taken from reference TRBV7-9 and TRBJ1-2, is DTGVSQNPRHKITKRGQNVTFRCDPISEHNRLYWYRQTLGQGPEFLTYFQNEAQLEKSRLLSDRFSAERPKGSFSTLEIQRTEQGDSAMYLCASSLAPDGGGYTFGSGTRLTVV.

V is TRBV11-2 and J is TRBJ2-7; D is possibly TRBD1 (5 bases). The germline CDR1 and CDR2 sequences are SGHAT and FQNNGV. This CDR3 is 14 amino acids long. V lost 1 base and J lost 4, with 11 bases in between. The CDR3 sequence: CASSLAGHFYEQYF. The CDR3 DNA sequence: TGTGCCAGCAGCTTAGCAGGACACTTTTACGAGCAGTACTTC.

Details on this clone: A junction end diverges from the germline sequence, so it may reflect a read error. The CDR3, as DNA: TGTTCCAGCAGCCCTTTAGGGGGACAGCCTAACTATGGCTACACCTTC. Translation gives CSSSPLGGQPNYGYTF. The V and J genes are TRBV7-9 and TRBJ1-2, with TRBD1 matching 7 bases. The CDR3 spans 16 residues. Germline assignment: CDR1 SEHNR and CDR2 FQNEAQ (reference sequence).

The chain carries TRBV5-4 and TRBJ1-4; D not resolved. Per the germline V gene, CDR1 is SGHNT and CDR2 is YYREEE (reference sequence). There are 17 residues in the CDR3. Trimming took 0 bases from V and 7 from J, leaving 19 bases between them. CDR3 bases: TGTGCCAGCAGCTTGGGGGTCCACGCGGGAGGGAGTGAAAAACTGTTTTTT. The encoded protein is CASSLGVHAGGSEKLFF.

V usage is TRBV19 and J usage is TRBJ2-5; the D gene is possibly TRBD1 (5 bases). The CDR3 extends over 14 amino acids. Germline CDR1 and CDR2: LNHDA and SQIVND (reference sequence). Trimming stripped 6 bases from V and 2 bases from J, with 13 bases between. Written as DNA, the CDR3 is TGTGCCAGTAGCCGCAGGGTGGGTCAAGAGACCCAGTACTTC. Translating gives CASSRRVGQETQYF.

In regard to this clone: This sample includes further DNA sequences coding for the same CDR3. The gene calls are TRBV6-5 and TRBJ2-7; 9 nucleotides agree with TRBD1. This CDR3 is 15 amino acids long. Germline-derived CDR1 and CDR2 are MNHEY and SVGAGI. V was pared by 0 bases and J by 3 bases, with 3 bases of the junction left unmatched. CDR3: CASSYSSGQGYEQYF. CDR3 coding DNA: TGTGCCAGCAGTTACTCATCGGGACAGGGCTACGAGCAGTACTTC.

This clone was detected a few times. J is TRBJ2-4 and V is TRBV6-1; D uncertain. Germline CDR1 reads MNHNS; CDR2 reads SASEGT. The CDR3 runs 12 residues. Trimming took off 11 bases at V and 7 bases at J, with 15 bases between the two ends. The DNA for the CDR3 is TGTGCCGCTCCTTCGGGTAACAACATTCAGTACTTC. Its protein is CAAPSGNNIQYF.

The rearrangement links TRBV5-1 to TRBJ2-3, with D possibly TRBD2 on 7 matching bases. Trimming removed 4 bases from V and 5 bases from J, with 14 bases in between. The CDR3 contains 14 residues. CDR1 and CDR2 from the germline V gene are SGHRS and YFSETQ. CDR3 sequence reads: CASSLGGPEDTQYF. The CDR3 DNA is TGCGCCAGCAGCCTCGGGGGGCCTGAAGATACGCAGTATTTT.

The rearrangement uses TRBV27 and TRBJ2-1; tentatively, D is TRBD2 (6 bases). This CDR3 region has 18 residues. Trimming removed 7 bases from V and 0 bases from J, with 22 bases in between. CDR1 and CDR2 from the germline V gene are MNHEY and SMNVEV (reference sequence). The DNA of the CDR3 is TGTGCCAGCACCCCCCGGGGGATCGGGAGCGTCTCCTACAATGAGCAGTTCTTC. Its protein product is CASTPRGIGSVSYNEQFF.

J is TRBJ2-5 and V is TRBV7-2; 8 bases map to TRBD2. The CDR3 totals 16 residues. V gave up 5 bases and J gave up 2 bases; unmatched junction bases: 10. Germline lookup yields CDR1 SGHTA and CDR2 FQGNSA. The CDR3, as DNA: TGTGCCAGCAGCCTAATAGCGGGGAGGGGGCAAGAGACCCAGTACTTC. Encoded protein: CASSLIAGRGQETQYF.

The rearrangement joins TRBV15 to TRBJ2-7; possible D gene TRBD2, 5 bases. The CDR3 has 14 amino acids. V lost 0 bases, J lost 3 bases, and 9 bases lay in between. CDR1 and CDR2 from the germline V gene are LNHNV and YYDKDF (reference sequence). The CDR3 reads CATSRESGNYEQYF. Written as DNA, the CDR3 is TGTGCCACCAGCAGAGAGAGCGGTAACTACGAGCAGTACTTC.

The CDR3 DNA reads TGTGCCAGCAGCGCCCGGGACTCCTACGAGCAGTACTTC. It codes for CASSARDSYEQYF. The genes are TRBV2 and TRBJ2-7, with D perhaps matching TRBD2 (5 bases). Germline-derived CDR1 and CDR2 are SNHLY and FYNNEI. The CDR3 length is 13 residues. V lost 6 bases, J lost 0 bases, and 9 bases lay in between.

The rearrangement uses TRBV9 and TRBJ1-5; TRBD1 matches at 7 bases. The CDR3 loop spans 15 amino acids. V dropped 4 bases and J dropped 2; count of bases not matched to a gene: 6. CDR1 and CDR2 (germline): SGDLS, YYNGEE. The CDR3 loop is CASSPTGVGNQPQHF. The CDR3 DNA follows: TGTGCCAGCAGCCCTACAGGGGTCGGCAATCAGCCCCAGCATTTT. The full variable domain, its missing parts supplied by reference TRBV9 and TRBJ1-5, is DSGVTQTPKHLITATGQRVTLRCSPRSGDLSVYWYQQSLDQGLQFLIQYYNGEERAKGNILERFSAQQFPDLHSELNLSSLELGDSALYFCASSPTGVGNQPQHFGDGTRLSIL.